The present entry profiles one T cell receptor (beta chain) with its context. This clonotype has only a few counts. It has no known antigen specificity. Per-base qualities were not stored, and no clone one base away is much larger. The CDR3 runs 19 amino acids, cysteine and phenylalanine included. Only the CDR3 part of the read is kept: 57 bases, read in frame from the first base. Relative to germline, V is missing 4 bases and J is missing 1 base, with 15 bases of the junction outside any gene match. CDR1 and CDR2 (MNHEY, SMNVEV) derive from the germline V gene (reference sequence). This sample was included in a study of regulatory T cells in long-lasting Graves disease (dated by TCRdb to 2020 to 2023). About the investigation overall: To count as having persistent Graves' disease, a patient had to have received antithyroid drug treatment for over 5 years with TSH receptor autoantibodies remaining persistently positive. Peripheral blood TCR sequencing and RNA sequencing compared persistent Graves' disease patients with newly diagnosed Graves' disease patients. The study was conducted in China and was registered as a clinical trial. TCR sequencing covered some 13 persistent and 20 or so newly diagnosed Graves' disease patients, around 33 samples in total. Antithyroid drugs had been taken for ten to twelve years on average by persistent Graves' disease patients in the clinical cohort. Overall results and qualifications from the work: Persistent disease showed preferential use of TRBV28, TRBJ1-2 and TRBJ2-5, whereas newly diagnosed disease favored TRBV20-1 and TRBJ2-1. Sequencing and analysis were restricted to the TCR beta chain. Lower TCR Shannon entropy and fewer highly expanded clones were observed in persistent Graves' disease patients than in newly diagnosed patients, which suggested clonal expansion. More public clonotypes were shared among persistent patients (roughly 2,700) than among newly diagnosed patients (966). Only peripheral blood was studied, because thyroid tissue, the primary lesion, was inaccessible. The small sample size was acknowledged by the authors as a limitation that may reduce accuracy.

Reading the label with the study, this specimen's time point is: persistent/refractory GD, antithyroid drugs over 5 years with positive TRAb. RNA was extracted from PBMCs in TRIzol for both TCR sequencing and RNA sequencing. The diagnosis of Graves' disease was made according to American Thyroid Association guidelines. The patients came from an endocrinology department in Xi'an, China. From each patient, about 8.9 milliliters of peripheral blood was collected into an EDTA anticoagulant tube. PBMCs were isolated by Ficoll Paque Plus density gradient separation without further T cell sorting. An Agilent 2100 Bioanalyzer and agarose gel were used to check RNA quality, and a NanoDrop 2000 was used to measure RNA concentration. Libraries were prepared through multiplex PCR. The sequencer was an Illumina HiSeq 4000. TCR beta libraries were built with iRepertoire HTBI primers and Arm-PCR amplification of CDR3 regions. PCR products were gel purified before sequencing. In the source study's methods: Gene usage analysis of CDR3 amino acid clonotypes used the 60 to 75 TRBV and around 14 TRBJ segments found across samples. COPE and FqMerger were used to merge the filtered high-quality paired reads into contigs. BLAST was used to align contigs to IMGT TRBV, TRBD and TRBJ reference genes, with CDR3 defined following IMGT. Any clonotype with a frequency above 0.1% was classified as a highly expanded clone. Shannon entropy was used to measure repertoire diversity, and the Gini coefficient was used to measure V-J evenness. A clonotype found in more than one individual was treated as public. TCRdb passed the public sequencing reads through fastp at Q25 and MiXCR, retaining productive beta sequences. Each record represents a unique CDR3 protein, reported with the most common genes and DNA among its rows. The V and J calls, along with clone size, are taken from TCRdb and not from the paper's own processing. This sample has hundreds of thousands of distinct CDR3 sequences in its table, and about 30% of those were observed once. In total, the top ten clones hold 42% of the sample.

The sequence is built from TRBV27 and TRBJ2-2; 7 of the junction bases match TRBD2. The sequencing here drew on peripheral blood mononuclear cells (PBMCs), taken when the disease was refractory, from a patient treated with antithyroid drugs. This TCR came from a female donor with Graves disease. The nucleotides are TGTGCCAGCAGTTCATCCGGGACCCTAACTAGCGAGAACACCGGGGAGCTGTTTTTT. This yields the protein CASSSSGTLTSENTGELFF.